This T cell receptor beta chain was captured in a study of T cells in Graves' hyperthyroidism and ophthalmopathy. The sample holds many counts of this clonotype. The CDR3 runs to 16 residues. Germline V gene sequence: CDR1 MGHRA, CDR2 YSYEKL. Trimming took off 0 bases at V and 4 bases at J, with 15 bases between the two ends. The source material, RNA transcripts, was used to amplify TCR beta CDR3 regions. The HTBI set primed first-round TCR CDR3 RT-PCR. One entry per CDR3 protein results from TCRdb running MiXCR on the multiplex PCR reads. The sample contains 450,000 to 700,000 distinct CDR3 sequences, about half of which appear only once.

The clonotype originates from an adult woman with Graves' disease, either hyperthyroidism or ophthalmopathy (not recorded which). V is TRBV4-1 and J is TRBJ1-2; D not certain. The sequenced sample consisted of peripheral blood or thyroid tissue (not recorded which). Here the CDR3 reads CASSQDKDSTIYGYTF. CDR3 nucleotides: TGCGCCAGCAGCCAAGATAAGGACTCGACCATCTATGGCTACACCTTC.